Here is one TCR beta chain with its context. These data originate in a study of blood T cell repertoires in COVID-19. Study-level information: Acute and convalescent COVID-19 specimens originated in the United States, Italy and Spain. Sources were T cells, B-cell-depleted T cells, or PBMCs; the material itself was cDNA or gDNA.

Original processing notes: Quantification of nucleated cells was approximated via reference gene primer amplification. Profiling relied on immunoSEQ multiplex PCR, and the TCRdb table lists in-frame clones only, not all of them. V and J calls and clone size are given by that table; D and trimming were obtained from the DNA. Seen here are around 250,000 clones, roughly 89% observed once, and the top ten hold around 4.6%. Trimming at V came to 5 bases and at J to 3 bases, leaving 6 bases not matched to a gene. Per germline, CDR1 SGHVS and CDR2 FNYEAQ. The CDR3 runs 15 residues. Material: peripheral blood. The sequence was collected from a woman between 40 and 55 years old who had recovered from COVID-19. This chain links TRBV7-6 with TRBJ2-2; TRBD1 agrees at 7 bases. The CDR3 DNA reads TGTGCCAGCAGCGCCACTGGGACAGACACCGGGGAGCTGTTTTTT. The encoded protein is CASSATGTDTGELFF.